This T cell receptor beta chain emerged from a study of blood T cell repertoires in COVID-19. Assay: immunoSEQ multiplex PCR; the TCRdb copy retains only in-frame clones and omits some. Of some 180,000 clones detected, more than 80% appear once; the ten largest clones hold more than 5%. This clone was detected only a few times. The participants were between 18 and 89 years old and came from 24 US areas. This CDR3 has 12 amino acids. The V gene's germline CDR1 is SGDLS and CDR2 YYNGEE. Unmatched junction bases numbered 5, after V lost 7 bases and J lost 9 bases. V is TRBV9 and J is TRBJ1-5; TRBD1 matches at 9 bases. Sequenced material: PBMCs or T cells enriched from blood (not recorded which). The source of this sequence is a middle-aged man who had recovered from COVID-19. Here the CDR3 DNA reads TGTGCCAGCCAGGACAGGGGAAGGCCCCAGCATTTT. Translating it yields CASQDRGRPQHF.